The 24 T cell receptor beta chains below were found in one sample sequenced in a study of cytomegalovirus exposure and HLA in healthy donors. Primers: 60 Vbeta forward and 13 Jbeta reverse. Libraries were prepared by immunoSEQ multiplex PCR; TCRdb keeps only in-frame clonotypes and omits some of them. This table lists some 120,000 clones. Material: PBMCs. These receptors came from a man aged 35-49 years in good health and CMV-seronegative.

The gene calls are TRBV20-1 and TRBJ1-2, with D unclear. Germline values: CDR1 DFQATT, CDR2 SNEGSKA (reference sequence). V lost 2 bases and J lost 3, with 4 bases in between. CDR3 length: 11 amino acids. CDR3 sequence reads: CSARPDYGYTF. DNA for the CDR3: TGCAGTGCTAGACCCGACTATGGCTACACCTTC.

The J gene is TRBJ2-7, the V gene TRBV7-2; D might be TRBD1 (5 bases). The CDR3 consists of 13 residues. The V end lost 4 bases, the J end lost 9 bases, and 16 bases lay between the germline ends. Germline CDR1 SGHTA, CDR2 FQGNSA. CDR3 residues: CASSSYRQGGQYF. The CDR3 DNA reads as TGTGCCAGCAGCTCTTATAGGCAGGGTGGGCAGTACTTC.

This chain connects TRBV7-8 to TRBJ2-7; a possible D gene is TRBD1 (6 bases). V lost 2 bases and J lost 2, with 19 bases in between. The CDR3 covers 17 residues. Germline CDR1 is SGHVS and CDR2 is FQNEAQ. CDR3 loop: CASSLRVQGRTPYEQYF. Written as DNA, the CDR3 is TGTGCCAGCAGCTTAAGGGTCCAGGGGCGGACCCCCTACGAGCAGTACTTC.

The chain links TRBV6-1 to TRBJ1-5; unclear D gene. Trimming removed 6 bases from V and 0 bases from J, with 6 bases in between. Germline CDR1 MNHNS, CDR2 SASEGT. CDR3 size: 13 residues. The CDR3 region is CASSDYSNQPQHF. CDR3 bases: TGTGCCAGCAGCGACTATAGCAATCAGCCCCAGCATTTT.

J is TRBJ2-7 and V is TRBV9, with 11 bases fitting TRBD1. V lost 3 bases to trimming and J lost 1 base; unmatched junction nucleotides: 6. This CDR3 region has 16 residues. The germline CDR1 and CDR2 sequences are SGDLS and YYNGEE. Here the CDR3 reads CASSGGDRGESYEQYF. Written as DNA, the CDR3 is TGTGCCAGCAGCGGAGGGGACAGGGGGGAATCCTACGAGCAGTACTTC.

This chain links TRBV13 with TRBJ2-7, with 9 positions matching TRBD1. The ends lost 3 bases at V and 7 bases at J; junction bases unmatched: 13. The CDR3 totals 16 residues. The germline gives CDR1 PRHDT, CDR2 FYEKMQ (reference sequence). The CDR3 DNA reads TGTGCCAGCAGCTTCCATATTCCGGGACAGGGTGAAGAGCAGTACTTC. This codes for CASSFHIPGQGEEQYF.

The chain couples TRBV5-1 to TRBJ2-1, with 11 bases fitting TRBD2. The CDR3 extends over 16 amino acids. The V gene end was trimmed by 5 bases and the J gene end by 4 bases; junction bases not matched to a gene: 8. Germline V gives CDR1 SGHRS, CDR2 YFSETQ. Here the CDR3 reads CASRGSVAGGYNEQFF. CDR3 sequence (DNA): TGCGCCAGCAGAGGTTCAGTAGCGGGAGGGTACAATGAGCAGTTCTTC.

The J gene is TRBJ1-2, the V gene TRBV7-9; 7 bases align to TRBD1. The ends lost 6 bases at V and 4 bases at J; junction bases unmatched: 11. The CDR3 totals 15 residues. Germline CDR1 SEHNR, CDR2 FQNEAQ (reference sequence). The DNA for the CDR3 is TGTGCCAGCAGGTCCGCGGGGACAGCCGTCTATGGCTACACCTTC. Its protein product is CASRSAGTAVYGYTF. Looking up the rest from reference TRBV7-9 and TRBJ1-2 gives the full variable domain: DTGVSQNPRHKITKRGQNVTFRCDPISEHNRLYWYRQTLGQGPEFLTYFQNEAQLEKSRLLSDRFSAERPKGSFSTLEIQRTEQGDSAMYLCASRSAGTAVYGYTFGSGTRLTVV.

With regard to this clone: The conserved phenylalanine or tryptophan normally closing the CDR3 is absent here, so this likely arose from a read error. The DNA is left out, because the CDR3 cannot be placed on it with certainty; the CDR3 is given as TCRdb lists it. The chain combines TRBV28 with TRBJ1-5. The CDR3 extends over 15 residues, inclusive of both ends. Germline loops: CDR1 MDHEN, CDR2 SYDVKM. CDR3 sequence: CASSLYCREDFLGPE.

The chain recombines TRBV28 with TRBJ2-3, with TRBD2 as a possible D gene (5 bases). This CDR3 comprises 11 residues. Trimming took off 8 bases at V and 3 bases at J, with 6 bases between the two ends. Germline CDR1 and CDR2: MDHEN and SYDVKM. The CDR3 DNA reads TGTGCCAGCCGGGGAACAGATACGCAGTATTTT. Translated: CASRGTDTQYF.

The CDR3 coding sequence is TGTGCCAGCAGTCGTCTGACAGACGAGCAGTACTTC. Its protein product is CASSRLTDEQYF. The V and J genes are TRBV6-6 and TRBJ2-7, with D perhaps TRBD1 (5 bases). In germline, CDR1 is MNHNY, CDR2 SVGAGI (reference sequence). This CDR3 contains 12 residues. Deletions cut 5 bases from V and 5 bases from J, with 10 bases between.

The V and J genes are TRBV4-1 and TRBJ2-2; 14 positions agree with TRBD2. CDR1 is MGHRA and CDR2 is YSYEKL in the germline V gene. Trimming removed 2 bases from V and 6 bases from J; junction bases left unmatched: 5. The CDR3 loop spans 17 amino acids. CDR3 nucleotides: TGCGCCAGCAGCCAACCGACTAGCGGGAGGGGCCCCGGGGAGCTGTTTTTT. Its protein is CASSQPTSGRGPGELFF.

This chain joins TRBV7-3 and TRBJ2-1, with 8 nucleotides matching TRBD2. CDR1 SGHTA and CDR2 FQGTGA come from the germline V gene. V dropped 2 bases and J dropped 5; count of bases not matched to a gene: 5. CDR3 length: 15 amino acids. CDR3 sequence reads: CASSLGTRTHNEQFF. In DNA form, the CDR3 reads TGTGCCAGCAGCTTAGGGACTAGAACTCACAATGAGCAGTTCTTC.

The chain recombines TRBV9 with TRBJ2-7; no clear D gene. The CDR3 totals 13 residues. V shed 0 bases and J shed 2 bases, with 6 bases lying between them. The germline V gene encodes CDR1 SGDLS and CDR2 YYNGEE. The CDR3 DNA sequence: TGTGCCAGCAGCGTAGGGGCAGCCTACGAGCAGTACTTC. Encoded protein: CASSVGAAYEQYF.

The chain uses TRBV19 and TRBJ2-1, with 8 positions matching TRBD2. This CDR3 spans 15 amino acids. The germline V gene has CDR1 LNHDA and CDR2 SQIVND (reference sequence). J lost 6 bases, V lost 3 bases, and 7 bases had no gene match. CDR3 in amino acids: CASSIGLAGTNEQFF. The DNA of the CDR3 is TGTGCCAGTAGTATCGGCCTAGCGGGTACCAATGAGCAGTTCTTC.

The chain links TRBV4-1 to TRBJ1-2; possible D gene TRBD1, 5 bases. V lost 6 bases, J lost 1 base, and 12 bases lay in between. The CDR3 is 14 residues long. In germline, CDR1 is MGHRA, CDR2 YSYEKL. The CDR3 protein is CASRLTEINYGYTF. CDR3 DNA: TGCGCCAGCAGACTGACAGAGATTAACTATGGCTACACCTTC.

The chain uses TRBV6-5 and TRBJ2-3, with TRBD2 matching 8 bases. CDR3 size: 14 residues. In germline, CDR1 is MNHEY, CDR2 SVGAGI. V lost 5 bases, J lost 6 bases, and 7 bases stayed unmatched. The chain's CDR3 is CASSASSGRDTQYF. CDR3 bases: TGTGCCAGCAGTGCATCTAGCGGGCGGGATACGCAGTATTTT.

The CDR3 is CASSRPGANVLTF. The CDR3 DNA sequence: TGTGCCAGCAGCCGTCCTGGGGCCAACGTCCTGACTTTC. V gene TRBV11-3 combines with J gene TRBJ2-6; D call uncertain. V lost 5 bases, J lost 2 bases, and 4 bases lay in between. Germline CDR1 SGHNT, CDR2 YENEEA. The CDR3 spans 13 residues.

This CDR3 reads CASSRSGANTGELFF. CDR3 nucleotides: TGTGCCAGCAGCCGTAGCGGTGCGAACACCGGGGAGCTGTTTTTT. The chain links TRBV5-6 to TRBJ2-2; weak D call: TRBD2 (6 bases). This CDR3 is built from 15 residues. Trimming removed 4 bases from V and 0 bases from J, with 10 bases in between. Germline CDR1 is SGHDT and CDR2 is YYEEEE.

The chain recombines TRBV11-2 with TRBJ2-1, with D tentatively TRBD2 (6 bases). V was trimmed by 1 base and J by 5 bases, leaving 15 bases between them. This CDR3 is built from 16 residues. Germline V gives CDR1 SGHAT, CDR2 FQNNGV. The CDR3 loop reads CASSLVGGSGHNEQFF. In nucleotides, the CDR3 is TGTGCCAGCAGCTTAGTCGGGGGTAGCGGTCACAATGAGCAGTTCTTC.

The chain carries TRBV30 and TRBJ2-4; 7 bases are a match to TRBD1. Germline V gene data show CDR1 as GTSNPN and CDR2 as SVGIG (reference sequence). The CDR3 sequence is 14 residues long. Losses at the gene ends were 3 bases for V and 4 bases for J; bases not matched to a gene: 6. The CDR3 here is CAWSSQGPKNIQYF. The CDR3, as DNA: TGTGCCTGGAGCTCACAGGGGCCGAAAAACATTCAGTACTTC.

The chain links TRBV11-2 to TRBJ2-6; TRBD1 matches at 7 bases. The CDR3 contains 18 residues. Germline CDR1 reads SGHAT; CDR2 reads FQNNGV. V was clipped by 6 bases and J by 0 bases; unmatched bases: 11. CDR3 in amino acids: CASSATGTVISGANVLTF. The CDR3 region has the DNA TGTGCCAGCAGTGCTACCGGGACAGTGATCTCTGGGGCCAACGTCCTGACTTTC.

This sequence joins TRBV11-2 and TRBJ2-6; D not resolved. The CDR3 sequence is 15 residues long. V was trimmed by 5 bases and J by 0 bases, leaving 8 bases between them. Germline CDR1 is SGHAT and CDR2 is FQNNGV. The DNA for the CDR3 is TGTGCCAGCAGCCCCGGCGGCTCTGGGGCCAACGTCCTGACTTTC. It codes for CASSPGGSGANVLTF.

The chain couples TRBV18 to TRBJ2-7, with 7 nucleotides matching TRBD1. The CDR3 covers 13 residues. Germline V gene data show CDR1 as KGHSH and CDR2 as LQKENI. Trimming cost V 0 bases and J 5 bases; bases outside gene matches: 1. Here the CDR3 DNA reads TGTGCCAGCTCACCACCGACAGGGCACGAGCAGTACTTC. Protein: CASSPPTGHEQYF.